These 30 T cell receptor beta chains were all obtained from the same sample, sequenced in a study of T cell responses to AZD1222 COVID-19 vaccine. Measured with immunoSEQ multiplex PCR; TCRdb has only the in-frame clones, and not every one. The sample records 95,000 to 150,000 clones, around 89% being singletons. The sequences come from peripheral blood, collected on day 0 of AZD1222 vaccination. The receptors originated from an adult in good health.

The V gene is TRBV7-2, the J gene TRBJ1-2, with D hard to call. There are 15 residues in the CDR3. V gave up 2 bases and J gave up 0 bases, with 10 bases separating them. Germline values: CDR1 SGHTA, CDR2 FQGNSA. The CDR3 spells CASSLRLVSNYGYTF. The CDR3 nucleotides are TGTGCCAGCAGCTTACGTTTAGTTTCTAACTATGGCTACACCTTC.

This clone was found once. This chain links TRBV27 with TRBJ1-1; TRBD1 matches 7 bases. V lost 5 bases, J lost 9 bases, and 9 bases stayed unmatched. CDR3 size: 13 residues. Germline CDR1 MNHEY, CDR2 SMNVEV (reference sequence). CDR3 residues: CASSNNRGRQAFF. The CDR3 DNA reads as TGTGCCAGCAGTAATAACAGGGGAAGACAAGCTTTCTTT.

This sequence joins TRBV6-2 or TRBV6-3 and TRBJ1-3; D is unresolved. Deletions cut 3 bases from V and 5 bases from J, with 5 bases between. CDR3 length equals 12 residues. Germline V CDR1 and CDR2: MNHEY, SVGEGT. CDR3 in DNA: TGTGCCAGCAGTTATGGCCGAAACACCATATATTTT. Its protein product is CASSYGRNTIYF.

The chain carries TRBV5-4 and TRBJ1-5; 7 bases are shared with TRBD1. The CDR3 covers 14 residues. After removal of 2 bases from V and 6 bases from J, the junction contained 5 bases not matched to a gene. Germline CDR1 reads SGHNT; CDR2 reads YYREEE (reference sequence). CDR3 in amino acids: CASSLQGSGQPQHF. In DNA form, the CDR3 reads TGTGCCAGCAGCTTACAGGGGTCTGGTCAGCCCCAGCATTTT.

The chain uses TRBV4-3 and TRBJ2-3; D is unresolved. Deletions cut 1 base from V and 1 base from J, with 9 bases between. Looked up from germline, CDR1 is LGHNA and CDR2 is YSLEER. CDR3 size: 15 residues. The CDR3 here is CASSQGDTGTDTQYF. The CDR3 nucleotides are TGCGCCAGCAGCCAAGGGGATACCGGCACAGATACGCAGTATTTT.

The chain recombines TRBV27 with TRBJ2-3; D not resolved. The CDR3 has 15 residues. The V end lost 4 bases, the J end lost 3 bases, and 14 bases lay between the germline ends. Germline CDR1 is MNHEY and CDR2 is SMNVEV (reference sequence). The CDR3 loop reads CASSSDSAVTDTQYF. CDR3 DNA sequence: TGTGCCAGCAGTTCCGACTCAGCCGTAACAGATACGCAGTATTTT.

Here the CDR3 DNA reads TGTGCCATCGGAACGACTAATGGTGGCTACGAGCAGTACTTC. Translating it yields CAIGTTNGGYEQYF. This sequence joins TRBV10-3 and TRBJ2-7; tentatively, D is TRBD2 (5 bases). This CDR3 is built from 14 residues. V was trimmed by 8 bases and J by 3 bases, leaving 17 bases between them. Germline-derived CDR1 and CDR2 are ENHRY and SYGVKD.

The sample holds one count of this clone. CDR3 DNA: TGTGCCAGCAGCTTACAGGGGAACACCGGGGAGCTGTTTTTT. It is translated as CASSLQGNTGELFF. The chain joins TRBV7-2 to TRBJ2-2; TRBD1 might be the D (5 bases). CDR1 SGHTA and CDR2 FQGNSA come from the germline V gene. This CDR3 has 14 amino acids. The ends were cut back, 2 bases at V and 1 base at J, with 5 bases in the middle.

The chain couples TRBV7-9 to TRBJ2-1; maybe TRBD2 (5 bases). V shed 7 bases and J shed 1 base, with 23 bases lying between them. CDR3 length: 18 residues. Germline CDR1 reads SEHNR; CDR2 reads FQNEAQ (reference sequence). The DNA of the CDR3 is TGTGCCAGCACCTTCCGGCTAGCATCGGATCCATCCTACAATGAGCAGTTCTTC. Protein sequence: CASTFRLASDPSYNEQFF.

This clone showed up just once. J is TRBJ2-1 and V is TRBV18; D uncertain. Trimming removed 2 bases from V and 4 bases from J, with 9 bases in between. The V gene's germline CDR1 is KGHSH and CDR2 LQKENI. CDR3 length: 14 residues. The CDR3 bases are TGTGCCAGCTCACCAGCAGAAACTTACAATGAGCAGTTCTTC. Translation gives CASSPAETYNEQFF.

For this clone: The sample has other DNA sequences that encode this CDR3 too. This rearrangement joins TRBV29-1 to TRBJ2-7; tentatively, D is TRBD1 (7 bases). Trimming cost V 4 bases and J 6 bases, with 10 bases left between them. CDR1 and CDR2 (germline): SQVTM, ANQGSEA. The CDR3 covers 11 residues. The CDR3 DNA sequence: TGCAGCGTTGGACAGGGAGGCGAGCAGTACTTC. As protein: CSVGQGGEQYF.

This chain links TRBV28 with TRBJ1-6; D is unresolved. Trimming removed 5 bases at V and 7 bases at J, with 15 bases between. The CDR3 length is 15 residues. CDR1 is MDHEN, CDR2 SYDVKM, per germline. CDR3 amino acids: CASSVPKRGNSPLHF. The CDR3 bases are TGTGCCAGCAGTGTCCCTAAGAGAGGGAATTCACCCCTCCACTTT.

This chain joins TRBV5-1 and TRBJ2-2; perhaps TRBD2 as D (5 bases). This CDR3 spans 16 amino acids. Germline lookup yields CDR1 SGHRS and CDR2 YFSETQ. Trimming removed 0 bases at V and 7 bases at J, with 16 bases between. The CDR3 sequence is CASSLVASRLVGELFF. CDR3 sequence (DNA): TGCGCCAGCAGCTTGGTGGCTAGCAGGCTTGTCGGGGAGCTGTTTTTT.

V usage is TRBV27 and J usage is TRBJ1-1; D gene unclear. V gave up 11 bases and J gave up 2 bases, with 12 bases separating them. This CDR3 has 12 residues. Germline CDR1 is MNHEY and CDR2 is SMNVEV (reference sequence). The CDR3: CACGRVNTEAFF. CDR3 bases: TGTGCCTGCGGTCGTGTTAACACTGAAGCTTTCTTT.

This clone was recorded once. This chain links TRBV6-5 with TRBJ1-2; perhaps TRBD1 as D (5 bases). The germline V gene encodes CDR1 MNHEY and CDR2 SVGAGI. The length of the CDR3 is 15 residues. Trimming cost V 6 bases and J 2 bases, with 16 bases left between them. The CDR3 nucleotides read TGTGCCAGCAGCCCGGCCCTGGGGGAGAACTATGGCTACACCTTC. Protein product: CASSPALGENYGYTF.

The chain joins TRBV18 to TRBJ2-1; D remains unclear. The CDR3 extends over 13 amino acids. Per germline, CDR1 KGHSH and CDR2 LQKENI. Trimming stripped 2 bases from V and 8 bases from J, with 10 bases between. The CDR3 here is CASSPKELHEQFF. The CDR3 nucleotides are TGTGCCAGCTCACCAAAAGAGCTCCATGAGCAGTTCTTC.

J is TRBJ2-7 and V is TRBV7-2; D is perhaps TRBD1 or TRBD2 (5 bases each). This CDR3 is built from 17 residues. Germline CDR1 SGHTA, CDR2 FQGNSA. The V gene lost 5 bases and the J gene lost 2 bases, with 22 bases spanning the gap. The CDR3: CASSELNFGAWTYEQYF. CDR3 DNA: TGTGCCAGCAGCGAACTTAATTTCGGGGCCTGGACCTACGAGCAGTACTTC.

The V gene is TRBV11-1, the J gene TRBJ1-1, with TRBD1 matching 8 bases. The CDR3 is 13 residues long. J gave up 5 bases and V 7 bases, and 6 bases lay outside the gene matches. From germline, CDR1 is SGHAT and CDR2 FQDESV (reference sequence). CDR3 in amino acids: CASTRTGMTEAFF. CDR3 nucleotide sequence: TGTGCCAGCACCAGGACAGGGATGACTGAAGCTTTCTTT.

J is TRBJ1-5 and V is TRBV10-3; 9 bases line up with TRBD1. In germline, CDR1 is ENHRY, CDR2 SYGVKD. The V and J ends lost 10 bases and 1 base, in that order; junction bases with no gene match: 5. The CDR3 loop spans 14 amino acids. CDR3 sequence: CATGDRVSNQPQHF. In DNA form, the CDR3 reads TGTGCCACCGGGGACAGGGTAAGCAATCAGCCCCAGCATTTT.

The chain employs TRBV29-1 and TRBJ2-1; 8 bases agree with TRBD2. With V trimmed by 0 bases and J by 6 bases, 13 bases remained unmatched. CDR1 and CDR2 (germline): SQVTM, ANQGSEA. This CDR3 region has 17 residues. For the CDR3, the DNA is TGCAGCGTTGAAGATTGGCCTAGCGGGCTGGAGGTCAATGAGCAGTTCTTC. Protein sequence: CSVEDWPSGLEVNEQFF.

The rearrangement uses TRBV28 and TRBJ2-7; 8 bases map to TRBD1. The CDR3 contains 14 residues. Losses at the gene ends were 6 bases for V and 2 bases for J; bases not matched to a gene: 6. Per germline, CDR1 MDHEN and CDR2 SYDVKM. Here the CDR3 DNA reads TGTGCCAGCAGGAACTCGGGACAGGCCTACGAGCAGTACTTC. Encoded protein: CASRNSGQAYEQYF.

This clone was seen just once. The V gene is TRBV28, the J gene TRBJ1-5; 7 bases are shared with TRBD1. V lost 7 bases, J lost 4 bases, and 1 base stayed unmatched. Germline values: CDR1 MDHEN, CDR2 SYDVKM. This CDR3 spans 12 amino acids. This CDR3 reads CASKQGNQPQHF. CDR3 DNA sequence: TGTGCCAGCAAACAGGGGAATCAGCCCCAGCATTTT.

This clone was detected once. J is TRBJ1-2 and V is TRBV4-1; D might be TRBD1 (5 bases). V was cut by 0 bases and J by 4 bases, with 9 bases left in between. Germline CDR1 is MGHRA and CDR2 is YSYEKL. The CDR3 totals 14 residues. The CDR3 region is CASSQDQGGYGYTF. In DNA form, the CDR3 reads TGCGCCAGCAGCCAAGACCAGGGTGGCTATGGCTACACCTTC.

The V gene is TRBV19, the J gene TRBJ2-7, with D maybe TRBD2 (7 bases). V dropped 3 bases and J dropped 7 bases, with 13 bases sitting between them. Germline CDR1 is LNHDA and CDR2 is SQIVND (reference sequence). This CDR3 has 13 amino acids. This CDR3 reads CASSMGGGREQYF. CDR3 bases: TGTGCCAGTAGTATGGGAGGGGGAAGAGAGCAGTACTTC.

The chain recombines TRBV18 with TRBJ1-1; D remains unclear. This CDR3 is built from 15 residues. The V gene lost 0 bases and the J gene lost 0 bases, with 8 bases spanning the gap. Germline V gene data show CDR1 as KGHSH and CDR2 as LQKENI. CDR3 nucleotide sequence: TGTGCCAGCTCACCACCGTCGGTATTGAACACTGAAGCTTTCTTT. This gives the protein CASSPPSVLNTEAFF.

The sample holds one count of this clone. The CDR3 DNA reads as TGTGCCTGGAGTCTCCCCCCTATCCGGGGTGAAGCTTTCTTT. It codes for CAWSLPPIRGEAFF. The rearrangement joins TRBV30 to TRBJ1-1, with D unclear. Germline CDR1 GTSNPN, CDR2 SVGIG (reference sequence). Trimming took 2 bases from V and 7 from J, leaving 17 bases between them. CDR3 length: 14 residues. Together with reference TRBV30 and TRBJ1-1, the CDR3 gives the full variable domain: SQTIHQWPATLVQPVGSPLSLECTVEGTSNPNLYWYRQAAGRGLQLLFYSVGIGQISSEVPQNLSASRPQDRQFILSSKKLLLSDSGFYLCAWSLPPIRGEAFFGQGTRLTVV.

This clone appeared a few times. The genes are TRBV3-1 (or the pseudogene TRBV3-2) and TRBJ2-7, with TRBD2 as a possible D gene (5 bases). Looked up from germline, CDR1 is LGHDT and CDR2 is YNNKEL (reference sequence). The CDR3 is made up of 15 amino acids. Trimming took off 2 bases at V and 0 bases at J, with 11 bases between the two ends. The CDR3 DNA reads as TGTGCCAGCAGCCAATTGGCTAGCAGCTCCTACGAGCAGTACTTC. Amino acid sequence: CASSQLASSSYEQYF.

The chain has TRBV6-1 and TRBJ2-2, with 11 nucleotides matching TRBD1. This CDR3 is built from 16 residues. Trimming cost V 4 bases and J 5 bases; bases outside gene matches: 6. Germline loops: CDR1 MNHNS, CDR2 SASEGT. The CDR3 nucleotides read TGTGCCAGCAGTGGACTGGACAGGGGGCAAACCGGGGAGCTGTTTTTT. It translates to CASSGLDRGQTGELFF.

The chain has TRBV28 and TRBJ1-1; D is perhaps TRBD1 (6 bases). CDR3 length: 14 residues. V was clipped by 3 bases and J by 5 bases, with 13 bases between them. The germline gives CDR1 MDHEN, CDR2 SYDVKM. CDR3 DNA sequence: TGTGCCAGCAGTTTTCCCATAGGGGGGACTGAAGCTTTCTTT. Its translation is CASSFPIGGTEAFF.

This clone was recorded once. This sequence joins TRBV3-1 (or the pseudogene TRBV3-2) and TRBJ1-2; 7 bases fit TRBD1. The germline V gene encodes CDR1 LGHDT and CDR2 YNNKEL (reference sequence). The CDR3 extends over 12 amino acids. V shed 4 bases, J shed 7 bases, and the junction held 3 bases outside the gene matches. The CDR3 coding sequence is TGTGCCAGCAGCCGCCAGGGGGGTGGCTACACCTTC. It translates to CASSRQGGGYTF.